This is a list of T cell receptor beta chains from one sample in a study of Ad26.COV2.S vaccination and SARS-CoV-2 variants. TCRdb's table, derived via immunoSEQ multiplex PCR, lists solely in-frame clones and lacks some. The sample lists around 320,000 clones; around four fifths were seen once. Sequencing used peripheral blood, obtained in a trial of Ad26.COV2.S vaccine versus placebo. Receptors originate from a person aged 18-65 years who received the Ad26.COV2.S COVID-19 vaccine or a placebo. Each CDR3 is given with its conserved first and last residue. D genes are given only for firm matches. Clone size appears in some rows only: once, few, many, or a class for an expanded clone.

D gene	CDR3 length	V gene	J gene	clone size	CDR3 DNA	CDR3 protein
NA	15	TRBV6-5	TRBJ1-2	NA	TGTGCCAGCAGGCCCCGATGGGGGCAGGAATATGGCTACACCTTC	CASRPRWGQEYGYTF
NA	13	TRBV28	TRBJ1-6	NA	TGTGCCAGCAGTCCGGGACTGAGTTCACCCCTCCACTTT	CASSPGLSSPLHF
NA	15	TRBV9	TRBJ1-2	NA	TGTGCCAGCAGCGTAGCGGGGGCAAGTCTTGGCGGCTACACCTTC	CASSVAGASLGGYTF
NA	11	TRBV13	TRBJ2-3	few	TGTGCCAGCAGCTTATTAGATACGCAGTATTTT	CASSLLDTQYF
TRBD1	15	TRBV6-1	TRBJ1-2	few	TGTGCCAGCAGTGACAGGCAGGGGGCACACTATGGCTACACCTTC	CASSDRQGAHYGYTF
NA	13	TRBV4-1	TRBJ1-2	NA	TGCGCCAGCAGCCAAGCCGCGCGGGAGAGATACACCTTC	CASSQAARERYTF
NA	15	TRBV5-4	TRBJ2-3	once	TGTGCCAGCAGCTCTAAACAGGGCGGTGCAGATACGCAGTATTTT	CASSSKQGGADTQYF
NA	15	TRBV5-6	TRBJ2-7	NA	TGTGCCAGCAGCCCACCGGCGAGGGTATGGGGCGAGCAGTACTTC	CASSPPARVWGEQYF
NA	16	TRBV7-2	TRBJ1-3	NA	TGTGCCAGCAGCTTAGATATGGGCGGGGCTGGAAACACCATATATTTT	CASSLDMGGAGNTIYF
NA	16	TRBV18	TRBJ2-2	NA	TGTGCCAGCTCACCACTAGGTCCTTCCCTGGGCCGGGAGCTGTTTTTT	CASSPLGPSLGRELFF
TRBD1	14	TRBV7-8	TRBJ2-1	NA	TGTGCCAGCAGCTTGAGACAGGGGTTCAATGAGCAGTTCTTC	CASSLRQGFNEQFF
NA	15	TRBV7-3	TRBJ1-6	NA	TGTGCCAGCAGCCGGGACTCAATGAGTGGGTCACCCCTCCACTTT	CASSRDSMSGSPLHF
NA	13	TRBV29-1	TRBJ2-7	NA	TGCAGCATCCGCTCAGGGTGGGACCTCGAGCAGTACTTC	CSIRSGWDLEQYF
NA	15	TRBV4-2	TRBJ1-1	many	TGTGCCAGCAGCCAAGATCTGGGGGGCTACACTGAAGCTTTCTTT	CASSQDLGGYTEAFF
NA	14	TRBV2	TRBJ1-1	NA	TGTGCCAGCAGTGAAACAGGTTTGAACACTGAAGCTTTCTTT	CASSETGLNTEAFF
TRBD1	15	TRBV3-1/TRBV3-2	TRBJ1-4	NA	TGTGCCAGCAGCCCGGGACAGGGCCTCAATGAAAAACTGTTTTTT	CASSPGQGLNEKLFF
NA	16	TRBV28	TRBJ1-5	NA	TGTGCCAGCAAAATAGGGGGAATCCATAGCAATCAGCCCCAGCATTTT	CASKIGGIHSNQPQHF
NA	14	TRBV24-1	TRBJ2-2	NA	TGTGCCGGACGAAACAGGGTAAACACCGGGGAGCTGTTTTTT	CAGRNRVNTGELFF
NA	15	TRBV5-4	TRBJ2-7	NA	TGTGCCAGCAGCTTGCCCGGGACGGTCTCCTACGAGCAGTACTTC	CASSLPGTVSYEQYF
NA	13	TRBV12-3/TRBV12-4	TRBJ2-7	NA	TGTGCCAGCAGACCCCAGGGATTCCGCGAGCAGTACTTC	CASRPQGFREQYF
TRBD2	13	TRBV12-3/TRBV12-4	TRBJ2-5	medium-sized	TGTGCCAGCAGTTTTCGGGGGGTAGAGACCCAGTACTTC	CASSFRGVETQYF
NA	15	TRBV11-3	TRBJ2-7	NA	TGTGCCAGCGGTTACCGTAGCGGATACTCCTACGAGCAGTACTTC	CASGYRSGYSYEQYF
NA	12	TRBV12-3/TRBV12-4	TRBJ2-1	NA	TGTGCCAGCAGTTTAGATCAGGGAGTCCAGTTCTTC	CASSLDQGVQFF
TRBD1	15	TRBV7-3	TRBJ1-1	NA	TGTGCCAGCAGCTCCTCAGGCAGGGGGGACACTGAAGCTTTCTTT	CASSSSGRGDTEAFF
NA	19	TRBV28	TRBJ2-7	NA	TGTGCCAGCAGTTTATTTCCCGGGAGCAAGGGATCGGGAACTGGAGAGCAGTACTTC	CASSLFPGSKGSGTGEQYF
NA	15	TRBV5-8	TRBJ2-7	NA	TGTGCCAGCAGCTTGATAGGGACGGGACTCTACGAGCAGTACTTC	CASSLIGTGLYEQYF
NA	14	TRBV5-5	TRBJ2-7	NA	TGTGCCAGCAGCTTGATCGGGGACTTCTACGAGCAGTACTTC	CASSLIGDFYEQYF
NA	13	TRBV20-1	TRBJ1-3	NA	TGCAGTGCTAGTCAGGGCTCCGGAAACACCATATATTTT	CSASQGSGNTIYF
NA	10	TRBV2	TRBJ2-3	few	TGTGCCAGCCGGGTCGAGACGCAGTATTTT	CASRVETQYF
TRBD1	14	TRBV2	TRBJ1-5	NA	TGTGCCAGCAGCGAACAGGGGGCCAATCAGCCCCAGCATTTT	CASSEQGANQPQHF
TRBD1	14	TRBV6-5	TRBJ1-6	NA	TGTGCCAGCAGTCTCGGGACAGGGCATTCACCCCTCCACTTT	CASSLGTGHSPLHF
NA	11	TRBV28	TRBJ1-5	once	TGTGCCAGCAGTCTAAATCAGCCCCAGCATTTT	CASSLNQPQHF
NA	13	TRBV5-1	TRBJ2-3	once	TGCGCCAGCAGCTCCCTACCAGGGGATACGCAGTATTTT	CASSSLPGDTQYF
TRBD1	15	TRBV3-1/TRBV3-2	TRBJ2-7	NA	TGTGCCAGCAGCCAGGGGACAGGGGGCTTCTACGAGCAGTACTTC	CASSQGTGGFYEQYF
TRBD1	14	TRBV6-5	TRBJ1-5	NA	TGTGCCAGCAGTTCCACAGGGGTCCCTCAGCCCCAGCATTTT	CASSSTGVPQPQHF
NA	15	TRBV2	TRBJ2-2	NA	TGTGCCAGCAGTGACTATTCAGAGAACACCGGGGAGCTGTTTTTT	CASSDYSENTGELFF
NA	15	TRBV5-1	TRBJ2-2	NA	TGCGCCAGCAGCCTCCTTGAGGCAGGGCCCGGGGAGCTGTTTTTT	CASSLLEAGPGELFF
TRBD1	16	TRBV19	TRBJ1-5	once	TGTGCCAGCACACACCTAACTCAGGGGGCCGGACAGCCCCAGCATTTT	CASTHLTQGAGQPQHF
TRBD1	14	TRBV6-5	TRBJ2-7	NA	TGTGCCAGCAGCATAACCAGGGGGTCCTACGAGCAGTACTTC	CASSITRGSYEQYF
NA	14	TRBV7-2	TRBJ2-5	NA	TGTGCCAGCAGCTTAGTTCTAGCGTCGGAGACCCAGTACTTC	CASSLVLASETQYF
NA	15	TRBV5-1	TRBJ2-3	NA	TGCGCCAGCAGCGGAGGTAGAGTTCTGGGAGATACGCAGTATTTT	CASSGGRVLGDTQYF
NA	14	TRBV20-1	TRBJ1-6	NA	TGCAGTGCTAGTTCCCAGGGGAATAATTCACCCCTCCACTTT	CSASSQGNNSPLHF
NA	14	TRBV15	TRBJ2-7	once	TGTGCCACCAGCAGAGACGTAGGGACCGGCGAGCAGTACTTC	CATSRDVGTGEQYF
NA	15	TRBV3-1/TRBV3-2	TRBJ2-3	few	TGTGCCAGCAGCCTCGAGGGACGGAGCACAGATACGCAGTATTTT	CASSLEGRSTDTQYF
TRBD1	15	TRBV18	TRBJ1-1	many	TGTGCCAGCTCGCAGGGACAGACTCGGAACACTGAAGCTTTCTTT	CASSQGQTRNTEAFF
NA	17	TRBV4-2	TRBJ2-2	NA	TGTGCCAGCAGCCAAGATACCTGGGGCGCCCGCGGCGGGGAGCTGTTTTTT	CASSQDTWGARGGELFF
NA	13	TRBV21-1	TRBJ2-7	NA	TGTGCCAGCAGCATTGAGACAGGGCTCGAGCAGTACTTC	CASSIETGLEQYF
NA	17	TRBV5-1	TRBJ2-2	NA	TGCGCCAGCAGCTTTAATCCCCCGGGGCTCAACACCGGGGAGCTGTTTTTT	CASSFNPPGLNTGELFF
NA	14	TRBV5-1	TRBJ1-4	NA	TGCGCCAGCAGCCAAGGGAGTCTTTATGAAAAACTGTTTTTT	CASSQGSLYEKLFF
TRBD1	16	TRBV18	TRBJ2-7	NA	TGTGCCAGCTCACCACGAACGGGACAGCCCACCTACGAGCAGTACTTC	CASSPRTGQPTYEQYF
TRBD1	16	TRBV3-1/TRBV3-2	TRBJ1-6	NA	TGTGCCAGCAGCGACTACCGGACAGGGAGGCATTCACCCCTCCACTTT	CASSDYRTGRHSPLHF
NA	12	TRBV20-1	TRBJ2-3	NA	TGCAGTGCTAGTCGCGAAACAGATACGCAGTATTTT	CSASRETDTQYF